Included here is one TCR beta chain sequence, with context. What it binds is not known. Germline V gene data show CDR1 as DFQATT and CDR2 as SNEGSKA (reference sequence). The length of the CDR3 is 13 residues. With 5 bases removed from V and 5 bases from J, the gap between germline ends came to 15 bases. The record originates from a study of T cell repertoires in cytomegalovirus infection. At the level of the study: Indications of both CMV infection and matching HLA type were provided by public TCR beta signatures.

General observations from the study: There were carriers of CMV plus the relevant HLA, and cumulative public TCR beta family frequency identified them. What dominated the ex vivo response were HLA-C-restricted CMV-specific TCR beta clonotypes.

TCRdb redid the calling of the reads with MiXCR, one entry per CDR3 protein. The repertoire holds some 560,000 distinct CDR3 sequences, with about 40% as singletons. The source of this sequence is a human donor in good health (CMV status not recorded). Some clones in this sample may be carry-over from other donors' samples. Sequences were derived from cultured PBMCs, sampled from culture after CMV antigen stimulation. This chain links TRBV20-1 with TRBJ1-1; TRBD1 might be the D (5 bases). CDR3 in amino acids: CSALEGRGTEAFF. In nucleotides, the CDR3 is TGCAGTGCTTTAGAGGGGCGGGGGACTGAAGCTTTCTTT.